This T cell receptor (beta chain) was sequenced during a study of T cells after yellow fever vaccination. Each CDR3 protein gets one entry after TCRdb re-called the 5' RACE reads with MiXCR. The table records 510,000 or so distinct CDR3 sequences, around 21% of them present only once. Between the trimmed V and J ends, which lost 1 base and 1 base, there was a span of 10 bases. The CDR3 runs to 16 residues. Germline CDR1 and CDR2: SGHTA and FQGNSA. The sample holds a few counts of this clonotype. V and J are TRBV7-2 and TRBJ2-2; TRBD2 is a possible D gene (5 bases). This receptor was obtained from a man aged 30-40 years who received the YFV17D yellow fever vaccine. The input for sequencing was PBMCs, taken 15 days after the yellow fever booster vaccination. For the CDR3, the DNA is TGTGCCAGCAGCTTAGGTGGCGGGCTGAACACCGGGGAGCTGTTTTTT. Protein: CASSLGGGLNTGELFF. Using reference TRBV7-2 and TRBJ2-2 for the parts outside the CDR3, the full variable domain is GAGVSQSPSNKVTEKGKDVELRCDPISGHTALYWYRQSLGQGLEFLIYFQGNSAPDKSGLPSDRFSAERTGGSVSTLTIQRTQQEDSAVYLCASSLGGGLNTGELFFGEGSRLTVL.